Each of the 5 T cell receptor beta chains below was sequenced from the same sample in a study of shared clonotypes between healthy human individuals. The data were produced by immunoSEQ multiplex PCR, yet TCRdb's version contains in-frame clones alone and is incomplete. The table lists roughly 2 million clones, almost 96% of them singletons. Sequenced: naive CD4+ T cells sorted from blood. As to subset: CD45RA+ positively selected. All receptors come from a man younger than 30 in good health.

The chain uses TRBV6-6 and TRBJ1-2; TRBD1 matches 7 bases. The CDR3 runs 11 residues. The V and J ends lost 6 bases and 10 bases, in that order; junction bases with no gene match: 5. From germline, CDR1 is MNHNY and CDR2 SVGAGI (reference sequence). CDR3 bases: TGTGCCAGCAGCCCACAGGGGCACTACACCTTC. It yields the protein CASSPQGHYTF.

This chain uses TRBV18 with TRBJ2-5; 7 bases line up with TRBD1. The CDR3 loop spans 15 amino acids. V lost 6 bases, J lost 2 bases, and 9 bases stayed unmatched. The V gene's germline CDR1 is KGHSH and CDR2 LQKENI. In DNA form, the CDR3 reads TGTGCCAGCTCGCCCCGACAGGGCACACAAGAGACCCAGTACTTC. Translation gives CASSPRQGTQETQYF. Full variable domain (rest looked up from reference TRBV18 and TRBJ2-5): NAGVMQNPRHLVRRRGQEARLRCSPMKGHSHVYWYRQLPEEGLKFMVYLQKENIIDESGMPKERFSAEFPKEGPSILRIQQVVRGDSAAYFCASSPRQGTQETQYFGPGTRLLVL.

The CDR3 DNA sequence: TGTGCCTGGAGTGTAGGGACTACTGATACGCAGTATTTT. It translates to CAWSVGTTDTQYF. The chain links TRBV30 to TRBJ2-3; 7 nucleotides match TRBD2. Unmatched junction bases numbered 3, after V lost 0 bases and J lost 6 bases. This CDR3 comprises 13 residues. CDR1 GTSNPN and CDR2 SVGIG come from the germline V gene (reference sequence).

V gene TRBV6-1 combines with J gene TRBJ1-2; tentative D call: TRBD1 (5 bases). In germline, CDR1 is MNHNS, CDR2 SASEGT. Trimming stripped 2 bases from V and 2 bases from J, with 9 bases between. This CDR3 is 14 amino acids long. The CDR3 spells CASSERRVNYGYTF. The CDR3 DNA sequence: TGTGCCAGCAGTGAACGCAGGGTCAACTATGGCTACACCTTC.

This clone was seen once. This chain joins TRBV5-1 and TRBJ2-5; D remains unclear. This CDR3 spans 14 amino acids. Germline CDR1 SGHRS, CDR2 YFSETQ. Trimming took off 7 bases at V and 7 bases at J, with 20 bases between the two ends. Here the CDR3 reads CASCRIVGMGTQYF. CDR3 sequence (DNA): TGCGCCAGCTGCCGTATAGTAGGGATGGGGACCCAGTACTTC.